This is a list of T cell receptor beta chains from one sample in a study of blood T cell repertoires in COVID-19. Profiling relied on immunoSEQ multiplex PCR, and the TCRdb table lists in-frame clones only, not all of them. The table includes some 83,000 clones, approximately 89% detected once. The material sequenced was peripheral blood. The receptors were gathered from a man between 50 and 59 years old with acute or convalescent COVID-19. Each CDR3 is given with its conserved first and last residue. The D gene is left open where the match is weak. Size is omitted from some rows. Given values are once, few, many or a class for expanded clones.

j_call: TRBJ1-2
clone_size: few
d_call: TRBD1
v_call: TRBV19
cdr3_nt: TGTGCCAGTACCCTACGCCGGGACAGGGAAGGATATGGCTACACCTTC
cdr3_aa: CASTLRRDREGYGYTF

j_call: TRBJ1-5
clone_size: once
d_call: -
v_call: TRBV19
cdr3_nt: TGTGCCAGTAGTACCTCTGGCAGCGCCAATCAGCCCCAGCATTTT
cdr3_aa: CASSTSGSANQPQHF

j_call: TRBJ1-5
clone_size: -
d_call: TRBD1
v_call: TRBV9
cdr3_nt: TGTGCCAGCAGCGAGGGGACAGGCATTAGCAATCAGCCCCAGCATTTT
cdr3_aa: CASSEGTGISNQPQHF

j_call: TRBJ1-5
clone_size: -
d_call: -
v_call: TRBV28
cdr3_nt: TGTGCCAGCAGTTCGCGAGGCGATTTCAATCAGCCCCAGCATTTT
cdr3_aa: CASSSRGDFNQPQHF

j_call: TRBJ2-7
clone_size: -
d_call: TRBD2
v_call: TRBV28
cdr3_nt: TGTGCCAGCAGTTTATTGGGAGGCCCAACTAGCGGGGGATACGAGCAGTACTTC
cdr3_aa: CASSLLGGPTSGGYEQYF

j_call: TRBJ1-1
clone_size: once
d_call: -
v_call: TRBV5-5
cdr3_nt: TGTGCCAGCAGCTTGAATATAAGGAGGAACACTGAAGCTTTCTTT
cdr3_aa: CASSLNIRRNTEAFF

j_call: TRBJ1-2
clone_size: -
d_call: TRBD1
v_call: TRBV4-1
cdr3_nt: TGCGCCAGCAGCCAAGGCTGGACAGGGGGCTATGGCTACACCTTC
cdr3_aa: CASSQGWTGGYGYTF

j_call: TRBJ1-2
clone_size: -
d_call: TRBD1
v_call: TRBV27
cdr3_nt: TGTGCCAGCAGTTTATCGGGCTCTAGCCAGGGGGCCCACTATGGCTACACCTTC
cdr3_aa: CASSLSGSSQGAHYGYTF

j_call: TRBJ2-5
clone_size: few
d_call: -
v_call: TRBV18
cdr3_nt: TGTGCCAGCTCACCGGGGGCTCAAGAGACCCAGTACTTC
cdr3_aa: CASSPGAQETQYF

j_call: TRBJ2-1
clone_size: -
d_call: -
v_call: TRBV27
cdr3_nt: TGTGCCAGCAGTTTATCCCAAGCAGGGCCCAATGAGCAGTTCTTC
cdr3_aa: CASSLSQAGPNEQFF

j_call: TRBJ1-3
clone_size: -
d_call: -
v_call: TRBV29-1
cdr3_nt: TGCAGCGTTGAAGCAGCGAGCTCTGGAAACACCATATATTTT
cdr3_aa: CSVEAASSGNTIYF

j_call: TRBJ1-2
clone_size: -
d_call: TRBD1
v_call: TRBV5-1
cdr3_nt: TGCGCCAGCAGCTTGGAGGGACAGGGTCGAGGCTACACCTTC
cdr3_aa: CASSLEGQGRGYTF

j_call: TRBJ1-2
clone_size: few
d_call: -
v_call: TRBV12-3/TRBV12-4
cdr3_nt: TGTGCCAGCAGTGCGCAGGCTGGGTATGGCTACACCTTC
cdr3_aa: CASSAQAGYGYTF

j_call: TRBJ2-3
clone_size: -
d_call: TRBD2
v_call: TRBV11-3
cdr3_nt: TGTGCCAGCAGCCTCGGGAGGGCCGCCACAGATACGCAGTATTTT
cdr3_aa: CASSLGRAATDTQYF

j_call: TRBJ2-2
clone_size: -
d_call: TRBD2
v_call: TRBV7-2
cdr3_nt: TGTGCCAGCAGCCCAAGCGGGGGGGCCACCGGGGAGCTGTTTTTT
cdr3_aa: CASSPSGGATGELFF

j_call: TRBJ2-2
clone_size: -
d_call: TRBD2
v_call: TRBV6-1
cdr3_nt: TGTGCCAGCAGTGATGGGAGGGGCACCGGGGAGCTGTTTTTT
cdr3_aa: CASSDGRGTGELFF

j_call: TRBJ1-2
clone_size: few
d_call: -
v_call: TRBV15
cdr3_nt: TGTGCCACCGAGGGCCATGGCTACACCTTC
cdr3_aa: CATEGHGYTF

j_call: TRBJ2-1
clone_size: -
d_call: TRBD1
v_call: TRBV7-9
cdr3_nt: TGTGCCAGCAGTTGGACAGGGGCCAATGAGCAGTTCTTC
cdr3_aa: CASSWTGANEQFF

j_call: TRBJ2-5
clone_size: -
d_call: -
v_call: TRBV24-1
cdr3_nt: TGTGCCACCAGGGGGGCCGGGGAAGAGACCCAGTACTTC
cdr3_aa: CATRGAGEETQYF

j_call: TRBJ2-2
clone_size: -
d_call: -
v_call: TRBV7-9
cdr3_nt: TGTGCCAGCAGCATCTCGTCCGGGGAGCTGTTTTTT
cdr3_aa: CASSISSGELFF

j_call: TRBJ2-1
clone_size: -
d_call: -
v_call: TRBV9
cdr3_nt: TGTGCCAGCAGCGTAGAGGGGCTACATGAGCAGTTCTTC
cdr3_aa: CASSVEGLHEQFF

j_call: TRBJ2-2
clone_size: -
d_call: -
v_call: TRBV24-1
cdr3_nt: TGTGCCACCAGTGATGGCCCGCGGACCGGGGAGCTGTTTTTT
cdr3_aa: CATSDGPRTGELFF

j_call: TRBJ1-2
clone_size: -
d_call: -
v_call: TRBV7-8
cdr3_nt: TGTGCCAGCAGCTTAATGGCTAGGAACTATGGCTACACCTTC
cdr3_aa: CASSLMARNYGYTF

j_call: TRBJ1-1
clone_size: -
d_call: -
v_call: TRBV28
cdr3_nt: TGTGCCAGCAGTTTAGAAGTACAGATCAACACTGAAGCTTTCTTT
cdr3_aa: CASSLEVQINTEAFF

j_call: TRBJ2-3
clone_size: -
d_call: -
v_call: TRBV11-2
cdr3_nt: TGTGCCAGCAAACTAGAGGCAAACACAGATACGCAGTATTTT
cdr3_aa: CASKLEANTDTQYF